A selection of T cell receptor beta chains follows, all from one sample in a study of shared clonotypes between healthy human individuals. Assay used: immunoSEQ multiplex PCR; TCRdb lists only in-frame clones, some missing. Here the sample spans 1.5 million to 2.5 million clones, roughly 94% being singletons. Specimen: naive CD8+ T cells sorted from blood. Receptors originate from a man aged 18 to 35 in good health. Each CDR3 is given with its conserved first and last residue. The order of the fields is CDR3 length, clone size, D gene, J gene, V gene, CDR3 protein, CDR3 DNA. The D gene is left open where the match is weak. For some rows the clone size is stated as once, few or many, or as a class when expanded; others skip it.

len: 16; abundance: -; d_gene: -; j_gene: TRBJ2-2; v_gene: TRBV4-1; CDR3aa: CASSHVLTGGTGELFF; CDR3nt: TGCGCCAGCAGCCACGTCCTGACGGGCGGTACCGGGGAGCTGTTTTTT
len: 15; abundance: once; d_gene: TRBD1; j_gene: TRBJ2-7; v_gene: TRBV28; CDR3aa: CASSLTLDREDEQYF; CDR3nt: TGTGCCAGCAGTTTGACCTTGGACAGGGAGGACGAGCAGTACTTC
len: 14; abundance: -; d_gene: -; j_gene: TRBJ2-7; v_gene: TRBV7-9; CDR3aa: CASSGVAGRDEQYF; CDR3nt: TGTGCCAGCAGCGGAGTGGCGGGAAGGGACGAGCAGTACTTC
len: 18; abundance: -; d_gene: TRBD2; j_gene: TRBJ2-1; v_gene: TRBV15; CDR3aa: CATSRPSGRDFRGIEQFF; CDR3nt: TGTGCCACCAGCAGACCTAGCGGGAGGGATTTTAGGGGTATTGAGCAGTTCTTC
len: 15; abundance: -; d_gene: -; j_gene: TRBJ2-7; v_gene: TRBV5-8; CDR3aa: CASSLLDLGSYEQYF; CDR3nt: TGTGCCAGCAGCTTGCTGGATTTGGGCTCCTACGAGCAGTACTTC
len: 14; abundance: -; d_gene: -; j_gene: TRBJ1-6; v_gene: TRBV6-5; CDR3aa: CASSYFPGNSPLHF; CDR3nt: TGTGCCAGCAGTTATTTCCCAGGGAATTCACCCCTCCACTTT
len: 13; abundance: -; d_gene: -; j_gene: TRBJ2-7; v_gene: TRBV13; CDR3aa: CASSLSLGGEQYF; CDR3nt: TGTGCCAGCAGTCTTAGCCTTGGAGGGGAGCAGTACTTC
len: 13; abundance: -; d_gene: -; j_gene: TRBJ2-1; v_gene: TRBV19; CDR3aa: CASMGISYNEQFF; CDR3nt: TGTGCCAGTATGGGCATCTCCTACAATGAGCAGTTCTTC
len: 12; abundance: -; d_gene: -; j_gene: TRBJ2-2; v_gene: TRBV28; CDR3aa: CASSIAGGELFF; CDR3nt: TGTGCCAGCAGCATCGCGGGGGGGGAGCTGTTTTTT
len: 17; abundance: -; d_gene: -; j_gene: TRBJ2-7; v_gene: TRBV28; CDR3aa: CASSLSSRGDTYYEQYF; CDR3nt: TGTGCCAGCAGTTTATCCTCCCGTGGAGACACCTACTACGAGCAGTACTTC
len: 16; abundance: few; d_gene: -; j_gene: TRBJ1-2; v_gene: TRBV6-1; CDR3aa: CASSDGDRRPVYGYTF; CDR3nt: TGTGCCAGCAGTGACGGGGACCGACGACCGGTCTATGGCTACACCTTC
len: 14; abundance: -; d_gene: -; j_gene: TRBJ2-3; v_gene: TRBV27; CDR3aa: CASRAKDRPDTQYF; CDR3nt: TGTGCCAGCAGAGCAAAGGATCGCCCAGATACGCAGTATTTT
len: 17; abundance: once; d_gene: -; j_gene: TRBJ1-5; v_gene: TRBV4-3; CDR3aa: CASSQGTGFGFNQPQHF; CDR3nt: TGCGCCAGCAGCCAGGGAACAGGGTTCGGTTTCAATCAGCCCCAGCATTTT
len: 14; abundance: -; d_gene: -; j_gene: TRBJ1-2; v_gene: TRBV25-1; CDR3aa: CASSNLWTDYGYTF; CDR3nt: TGTGCCAGCAGTAACCTATGGACCGACTATGGCTACACCTTC
len: 15; abundance: once; d_gene: -; j_gene: TRBJ2-7; v_gene: TRBV19; CDR3aa: CASSGSSDNYYEQYF; CDR3nt: TGTGCCAGTAGTGGTTCGTCGGACAATTACTACGAGCAGTACTTC
len: 15; abundance: once; d_gene: -; j_gene: TRBJ1-1; v_gene: TRBV4-3; CDR3aa: CASSQDRAGNTEAFF; CDR3nt: TGCGCCAGCAGCCAAGATCGGGCCGGGAACACTGAAGCTTTCTTT
len: 14; abundance: once; d_gene: TRBD1; j_gene: TRBJ1-5; v_gene: TRBV27; CDR3aa: CASRKGQGDQPQHF; CDR3nt: TGTGCCAGCAGGAAGGGACAGGGAGATCAGCCCCAGCATTTT
len: 16; abundance: -; d_gene: TRBD1; j_gene: TRBJ2-7; v_gene: TRBV4-1; CDR3aa: CASSQEQGNIIYEQYF; CDR3nt: TGCGCCAGCAGCCAGGAACAGGGGAATATTATCTACGAGCAGTACTTC
len: 15; abundance: -; d_gene: TRBD2; j_gene: TRBJ2-5; v_gene: TRBV30; CDR3aa: CAWSVMSSGQGTQYF; CDR3nt: TGTGCCTGGAGTGTTATGTCTAGCGGGCAAGGGACCCAGTACTTC
len: 12; abundance: -; d_gene: -; j_gene: TRBJ2-7; v_gene: TRBV7-8; CDR3aa: CASSLGGAEQYF; CDR3nt: TGTGCCAGCAGCTTAGGGGGGGCCGAGCAGTACTTC
len: 15; abundance: -; d_gene: -; j_gene: TRBJ1-1; v_gene: TRBV4-1; CDR3aa: CASSLLDSLNTEAFF; CDR3nt: TGCGCCAGCAGCCTACTGGACAGTTTGAACACTGAAGCTTTCTTT
len: 14; abundance: -; d_gene: TRBD1; j_gene: TRBJ1-6; v_gene: TRBV6-4; CDR3aa: CASSQGQWYSPLHF; CDR3nt: TGTGCCAGCAGTCAGGGACAGTGGTATTCACCCCTCCACTTT
len: 15; abundance: -; d_gene: TRBD1; j_gene: TRBJ2-1; v_gene: TRBV5-1; CDR3aa: CASSLNRGPYNEQFF; CDR3nt: TGCGCCAGCAGCTTAAACAGGGGGCCCTACAATGAGCAGTTCTTC
len: 18; abundance: -; d_gene: -; j_gene: TRBJ1-5; v_gene: TRBV15; CDR3aa: CATSREGHLVYSNQPQHF; CDR3nt: TGTGCCACCAGCAGAGAAGGACATCTCGTTTATAGCAATCAGCCCCAGCATTTT
len: 13; abundance: -; d_gene: -; j_gene: TRBJ2-7; v_gene: TRBV4-1; CDR3aa: CASSQDVLGEQYF; CDR3nt: TGCGCCAGCAGCCAGGATGTCCTGGGCGAGCAGTACTTC
len: 16; abundance: -; d_gene: -; j_gene: TRBJ2-3; v_gene: TRBV9; CDR3aa: CASSGRAERGPDTQYF; CDR3nt: TGTGCCAGCAGCGGTCGAGCGGAGAGAGGTCCAGATACGCAGTATTTT
len: 15; abundance: -; d_gene: TRBD1; j_gene: TRBJ1-3; v_gene: TRBV6-5; CDR3aa: CASSYYGTGEETIYF; CDR3nt: TGTGCCAGCAGTTACTATGGGACAGGGGAAGAGACCATATATTTT
len: 13; abundance: -; d_gene: -; j_gene: TRBJ2-3; v_gene: TRBV10-3; CDR3aa: CAISESQDHTQYF; CDR3nt: TGTGCCATCAGTGAGTCGCAGGACCATACGCAGTATTTT
len: 17; abundance: -; d_gene: -; j_gene: TRBJ2-5; v_gene: TRBV27; CDR3aa: CASSQGVGTLYQETQYF; CDR3nt: TGTGCCAGCAGTCAGGGGGTCGGGACTCTGTACCAAGAGACCCAGTACTTC
len: 15; abundance: -; d_gene: TRBD1; j_gene: TRBJ2-7; v_gene: TRBV2; CDR3aa: CASRGGWTGTYEQYF; CDR3nt: TGTGCCAGCAGAGGGGGATGGACAGGGACCTACGAGCAGTACTTC
len: 16; abundance: -; d_gene: -; j_gene: TRBJ2-7; v_gene: TRBV15; CDR3aa: CATSRGWGDSTYEQYF; CDR3nt: TGTGCCACCAGCAGGGGATGGGGGGACAGTACCTACGAGCAGTACTTC
len: 15; abundance: once; d_gene: -; j_gene: TRBJ2-5; v_gene: TRBV29-1; CDR3aa: CSVVPVARYQETQYF; CDR3nt: TGCAGCGTTGTACCCGTCGCGAGATACCAAGAGACCCAGTACTTC
len: 15; abundance: -; d_gene: -; j_gene: TRBJ2-1; v_gene: TRBV7-9; CDR3aa: CASSLAWGRADEQFF; CDR3nt: TGTGCCAGCAGCTTAGCGTGGGGCAGGGCGGATGAGCAGTTCTTC
len: 12; abundance: once; d_gene: -; j_gene: TRBJ2-7; v_gene: TRBV6-1; CDR3aa: CASRGLGYEQYF; CDR3nt: TGTGCCAGCAGAGGCCTCGGCTACGAGCAGTACTTC
len: 12; abundance: -; d_gene: -; j_gene: TRBJ1-6; v_gene: TRBV27; CDR3aa: CASSSDVLTLHF; CDR3nt: TGTGCCAGCAGTTCCGACGTGTTAACCCTCCACTTT
len: 16; abundance: once; d_gene: -; j_gene: TRBJ2-2; v_gene: TRBV4-3; CDR3aa: CASSQYDWANTGELFF; CDR3nt: TGCGCCAGCAGCCAATACGATTGGGCGAACACCGGGGAGCTGTTTTTT
len: 13; abundance: -; d_gene: -; j_gene: TRBJ2-7; v_gene: TRBV2; CDR3aa: CASKFRGAYEQYF; CDR3nt: TGTGCCAGCAAGTTTCGCGGGGCCTACGAGCAGTACTTC
len: 14; abundance: -; d_gene: -; j_gene: TRBJ2-7; v_gene: TRBV2; CDR3aa: CASIPGRNSYEQYF; CDR3nt: TGTGCCAGCATCCCGGGACGGAACTCCTACGAGCAGTACTTC
len: 15; abundance: -; d_gene: -; j_gene: TRBJ1-1; v_gene: TRBV6-5; CDR3aa: CASSYSWDGGTEAFF; CDR3nt: TGTGCCAGCAGTTATAGTTGGGACGGTGGGACTGAAGCTTTCTTT
len: 13; abundance: -; d_gene: TRBD2; j_gene: TRBJ2-1; v_gene: TRBV29-1; CDR3aa: CSVGGGPENEQFF; CDR3nt: TGCAGCGTTGGGGGAGGGCCTGAAAATGAGCAGTTCTTC
len: 14; abundance: -; d_gene: -; j_gene: TRBJ1-4; v_gene: TRBV6-5; CDR3aa: CASLAGRGGEKLFF; CDR3nt: TGTGCCAGCTTGGCGGGCAGAGGGGGAGAAAAACTGTTTTTT
len: 14; abundance: once; d_gene: -; j_gene: TRBJ1-4; v_gene: TRBV5-4; CDR3aa: CASSLGAGAEELFF; CDR3nt: TGTGCCAGCAGCTTAGGTGCAGGGGCGGAAGAACTGTTTTTT
len: 16; abundance: once; d_gene: -; j_gene: TRBJ1-3; v_gene: TRBV5-4; CDR3aa: CASSLAPGGPGNTIYF; CDR3nt: TGTGCCAGCAGCTTGGCACCCGGGGGGCCCGGAAACACCATATATTTT